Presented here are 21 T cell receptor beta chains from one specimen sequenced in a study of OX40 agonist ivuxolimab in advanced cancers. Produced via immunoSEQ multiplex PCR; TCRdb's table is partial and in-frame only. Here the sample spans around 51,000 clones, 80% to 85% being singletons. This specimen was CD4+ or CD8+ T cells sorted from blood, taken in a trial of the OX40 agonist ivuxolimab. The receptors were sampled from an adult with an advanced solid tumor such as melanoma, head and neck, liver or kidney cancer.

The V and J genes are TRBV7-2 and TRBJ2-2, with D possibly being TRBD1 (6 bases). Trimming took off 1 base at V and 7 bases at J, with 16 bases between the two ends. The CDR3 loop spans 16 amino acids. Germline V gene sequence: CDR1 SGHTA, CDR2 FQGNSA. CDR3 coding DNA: TGTGCCAGCAGCTTAGTTGCTTCAGGGGTCGGCGGGGAGCTGTTTTTT. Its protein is CASSLVASGVGGELFF.

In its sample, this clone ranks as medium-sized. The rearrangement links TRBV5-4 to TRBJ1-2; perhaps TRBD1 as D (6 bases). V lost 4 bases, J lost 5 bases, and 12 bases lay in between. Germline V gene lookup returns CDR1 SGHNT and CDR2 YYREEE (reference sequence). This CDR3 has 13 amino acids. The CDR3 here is CASSGGLSYGYTF. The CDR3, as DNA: TGTGCCAGCAGCGGGGGCCTGTCTTATGGCTACACCTTC.

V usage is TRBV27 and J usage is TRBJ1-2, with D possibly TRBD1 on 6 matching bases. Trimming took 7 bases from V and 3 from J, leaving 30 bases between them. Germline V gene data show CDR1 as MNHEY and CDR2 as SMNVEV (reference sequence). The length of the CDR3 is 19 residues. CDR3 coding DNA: TGTGCCAGCATCGCTACAGGGAAATCCATCGGGGTGTTTGACTATGGCTACACCTTC. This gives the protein CASIATGKSIGVFDYGYTF.

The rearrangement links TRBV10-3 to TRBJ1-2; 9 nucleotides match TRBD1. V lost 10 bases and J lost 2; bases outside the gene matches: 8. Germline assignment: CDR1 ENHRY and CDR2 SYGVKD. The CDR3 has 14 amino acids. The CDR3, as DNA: TGTGCCACCCGAGATGGACAGGGGAACTATGGCTACACCTTC. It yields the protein CATRDGQGNYGYTF.

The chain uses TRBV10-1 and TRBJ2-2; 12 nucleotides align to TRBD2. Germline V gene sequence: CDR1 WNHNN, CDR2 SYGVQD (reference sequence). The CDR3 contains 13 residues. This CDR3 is CTTSGGSTGELFF. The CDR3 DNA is TGCACTACTAGCGGGGGGTCCACCGGGGAGCTGTTTTTT.

In DNA form, the CDR3 reads TGTGCCAGCAGCTCCCGGGCCGGGGGCTACGAGCAGTACTTC. Residues: CASSSRAGGYEQYF. V gene TRBV7-6 combines with J gene TRBJ2-7, with D possibly TRBD2 on 6 matching bases. The CDR3 consists of 14 residues. V shed 4 bases and J shed 3 bases, with 13 bases lying between them. Per germline, CDR1 SGHVS and CDR2 FNYEAQ.

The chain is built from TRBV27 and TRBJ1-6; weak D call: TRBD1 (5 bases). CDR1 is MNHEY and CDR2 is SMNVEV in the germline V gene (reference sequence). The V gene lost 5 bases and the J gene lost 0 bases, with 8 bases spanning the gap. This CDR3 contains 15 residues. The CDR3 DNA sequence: TGTGCCAGCAGTCTCCAGGGCTCCTATAATTCACCCCTCCACTTT. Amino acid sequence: CASSLQGSYNSPLHF.

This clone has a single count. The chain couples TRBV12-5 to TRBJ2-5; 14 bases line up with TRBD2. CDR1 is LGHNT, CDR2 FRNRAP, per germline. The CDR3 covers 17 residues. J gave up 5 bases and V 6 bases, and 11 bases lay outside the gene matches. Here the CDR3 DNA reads TGTGCTAGTGGAAGACTAGCGGGGGGGCGCGGGGTGGAGACCCAGTACTTC. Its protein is CASGRLAGGRGVETQYF. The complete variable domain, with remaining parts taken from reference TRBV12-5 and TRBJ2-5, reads DARVTQTPRHKVTEMGQEVTMRCQPILGHNTVFWYRQTMMQGLELLAYFRNRAPLDDSGMPKDRFSAEMPDATLATLKIQPSEPRDSAVYFCASGRLAGGRGVETQYFGPGTRLLVL.

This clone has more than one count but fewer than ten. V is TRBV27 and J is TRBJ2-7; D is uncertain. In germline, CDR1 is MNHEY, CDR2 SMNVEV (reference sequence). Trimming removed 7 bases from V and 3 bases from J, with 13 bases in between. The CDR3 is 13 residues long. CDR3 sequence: CASTPEGGYEQYF. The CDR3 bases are TGTGCCAGCACCCCGGAAGGCGGCTACGAGCAGTACTTC.

CDR3 sequence: CASSSRQQGSYEQYF. The CDR3 DNA reads TGTGCCAGCAGCTCCCGACAACAGGGATCCTACGAGCAGTACTTC. The chain employs TRBV11-2 and TRBJ2-7, with a possible D match to TRBD1 (6 bases). Germline CDR1 reads SGHAT; CDR2 reads FQNNGV. CDR3 size: 15 residues. Trimming took 4 bases from V and 1 from J, leaving 14 bases between them. The full variable domain, completed using reference TRBV11-2 and TRBJ2-7, is EAGVAQSPRYKIIEKRQSVAFWCNPISGHATLYWYQQILGQGPKLLIQFQNNGVVDDSQLPKDRFSAERLKGVDSTLKIQPAKLEDSAVYLCASSSRQQGSYEQYFGPGTRLTVT.

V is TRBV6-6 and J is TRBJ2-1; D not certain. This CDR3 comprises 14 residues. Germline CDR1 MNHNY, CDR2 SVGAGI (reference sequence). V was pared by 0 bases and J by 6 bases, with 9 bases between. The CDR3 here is CASSYSDRSNEQFF. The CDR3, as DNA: TGTGCCAGCAGTTACTCGGACCGGAGCAATGAGCAGTTCTTC.

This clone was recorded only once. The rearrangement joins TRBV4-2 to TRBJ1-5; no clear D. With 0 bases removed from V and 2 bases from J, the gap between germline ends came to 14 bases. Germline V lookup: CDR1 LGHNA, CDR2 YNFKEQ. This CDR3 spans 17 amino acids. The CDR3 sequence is CASSQDITGLGNQPQHF. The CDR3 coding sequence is TGTGCCAGCAGCCAAGATATCACGGGTTTGGGCAATCAGCCCCAGCATTTT.

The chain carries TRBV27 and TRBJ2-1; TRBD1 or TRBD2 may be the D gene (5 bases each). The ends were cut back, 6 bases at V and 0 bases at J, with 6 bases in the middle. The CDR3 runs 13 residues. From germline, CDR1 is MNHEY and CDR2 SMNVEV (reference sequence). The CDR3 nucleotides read TGTGCCAGCAGGGGGGACTCCTACAATGAGCAGTTCTTC. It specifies CASRGDSYNEQFF.

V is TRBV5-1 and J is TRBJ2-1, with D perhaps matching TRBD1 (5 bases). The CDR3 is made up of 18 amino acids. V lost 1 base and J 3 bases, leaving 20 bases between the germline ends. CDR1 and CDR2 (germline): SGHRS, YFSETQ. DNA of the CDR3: TGCGCCAGCAGCTTGTGGCCAGGGCCCAAACACATCTACAATGAGCAGTTCTTC. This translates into CASSLWPGPKHIYNEQFF.

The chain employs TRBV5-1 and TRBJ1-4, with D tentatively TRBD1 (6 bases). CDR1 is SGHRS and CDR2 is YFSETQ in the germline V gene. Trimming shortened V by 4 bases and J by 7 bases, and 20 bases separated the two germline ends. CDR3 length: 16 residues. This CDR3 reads CASSRGTGGSGEKLFF. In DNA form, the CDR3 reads TGCGCCAGCAGCAGGGGGACGGGGGGCAGTGGTGAAAAACTGTTTTTT.

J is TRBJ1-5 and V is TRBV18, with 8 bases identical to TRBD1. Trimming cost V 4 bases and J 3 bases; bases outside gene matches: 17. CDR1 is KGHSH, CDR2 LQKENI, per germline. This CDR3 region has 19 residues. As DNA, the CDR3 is TGTGCCAGCTCACTTAACACACTTGTCGGACAGGGTCTCAATCAGCCCCAGCATTTT. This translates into CASSLNTLVGQGLNQPQHF.

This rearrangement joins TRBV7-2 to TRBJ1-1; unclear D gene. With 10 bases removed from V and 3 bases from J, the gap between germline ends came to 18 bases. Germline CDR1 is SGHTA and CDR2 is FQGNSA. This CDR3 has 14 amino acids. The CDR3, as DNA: TGTGCCAAAGCAGCTCCTGGGCAGGACACTGAAGCTTTCTTT. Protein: CAKAAPGQDTEAFF.

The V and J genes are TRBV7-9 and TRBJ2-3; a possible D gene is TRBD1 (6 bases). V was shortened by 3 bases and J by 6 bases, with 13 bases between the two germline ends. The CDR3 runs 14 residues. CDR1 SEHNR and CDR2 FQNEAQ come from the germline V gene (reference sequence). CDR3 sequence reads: CASSFAGDQDTQYF. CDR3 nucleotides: TGTGCCAGCAGCTTTGCAGGGGACCAGGATACGCAGTATTTT.

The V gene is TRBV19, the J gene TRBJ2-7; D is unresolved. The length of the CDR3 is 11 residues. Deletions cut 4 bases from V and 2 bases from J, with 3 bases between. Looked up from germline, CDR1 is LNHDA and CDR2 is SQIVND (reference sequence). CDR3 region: CASSNTYEQYF. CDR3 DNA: TGTGCCAGTAGTAACACCTACGAGCAGTACTTC.

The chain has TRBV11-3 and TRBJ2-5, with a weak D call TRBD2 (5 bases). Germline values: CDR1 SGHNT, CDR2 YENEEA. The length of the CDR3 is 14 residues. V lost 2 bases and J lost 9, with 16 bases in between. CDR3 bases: TGTGCCAGCAGCTTACCGGAAGCACCCGGGGCCCAGTACTTC. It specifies CASSLPEAPGAQYF.

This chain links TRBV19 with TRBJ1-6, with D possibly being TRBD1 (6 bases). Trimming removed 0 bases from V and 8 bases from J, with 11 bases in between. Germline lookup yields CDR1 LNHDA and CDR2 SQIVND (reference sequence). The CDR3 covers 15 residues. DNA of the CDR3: TGTGCCAGTAGTATAGACGTTGGGGGGCATTCACCCCTCCACTTT. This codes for CASSIDVGGHSPLHF.